This T cell receptor (beta chain) emerged from a study of vaccination effects on CD4 cells after COVID-19. The study's findings and limits: The study, lacking early post-infection timepoints, had few convalescent patients.

This clone was seen only a few times. Antigen unknown. Method: immunoSEQ multiplex PCR; TCRdb's copy keeps in-frame clones and lacks some. The sample carries tens of thousands of clones, approximately 72% recorded once. Germline lookup yields CDR1 LGHDT and CDR2 YNNKEL (reference sequence). Trimming took 1 base from V and 6 from J, leaving 9 bases between them. The CDR3 contains 14 residues. Before sequencing, viral peptide pools were used by the ViraFEST assay to expand antigen-specific CD4+ T cells. With 10 to 11 days of culture completed, CD4+ T cells were isolated. PCR confirmed that the person was infected with SARS-CoV-2 between March and December 2020. The researchers cultured 1.5 million to 2 million PBMC per well with 8 to 10 IU/ml IL-2 and roughly 10 ug/ml peptides. Days 3 and 7 were when half the medium was replaced with IL-2 medium.

This chain uses TRBV3-1 (or the pseudogene TRBV3-2) with TRBJ2-2, with a weak D call TRBD2 (6 bases). The source is a human donor who had a prior SARS-CoV-2 infection. The sample consisted of CD4+ T cells from PBMCs cultured with HCoV-NL63 spike peptides, taken before COVID-19 vaccination. This CDR3 is CASSQAGEAGELFF. The CDR3 DNA reads as TGTGCCAGCAGCCAAGCGGGGGAGGCCGGGGAGCTGTTTTTT.